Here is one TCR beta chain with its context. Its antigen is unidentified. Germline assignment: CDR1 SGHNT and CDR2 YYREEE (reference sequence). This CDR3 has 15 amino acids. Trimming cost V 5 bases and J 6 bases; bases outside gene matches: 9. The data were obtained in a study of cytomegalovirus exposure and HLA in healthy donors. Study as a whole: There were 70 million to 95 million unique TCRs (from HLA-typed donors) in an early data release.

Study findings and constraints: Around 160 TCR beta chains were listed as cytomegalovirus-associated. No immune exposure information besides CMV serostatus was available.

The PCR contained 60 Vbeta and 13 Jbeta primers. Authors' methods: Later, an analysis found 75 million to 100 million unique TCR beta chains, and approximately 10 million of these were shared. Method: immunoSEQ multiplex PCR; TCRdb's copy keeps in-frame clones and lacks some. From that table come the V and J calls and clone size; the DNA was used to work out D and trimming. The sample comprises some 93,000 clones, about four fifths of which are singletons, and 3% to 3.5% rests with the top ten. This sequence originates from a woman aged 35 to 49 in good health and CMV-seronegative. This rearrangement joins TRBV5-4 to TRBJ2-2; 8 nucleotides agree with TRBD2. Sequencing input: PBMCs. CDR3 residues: CASSYIGTSAGELFF. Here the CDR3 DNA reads TGTGCCAGCAGTTATATCGGGACTAGTGCCGGGGAGCTGTTTTTT.